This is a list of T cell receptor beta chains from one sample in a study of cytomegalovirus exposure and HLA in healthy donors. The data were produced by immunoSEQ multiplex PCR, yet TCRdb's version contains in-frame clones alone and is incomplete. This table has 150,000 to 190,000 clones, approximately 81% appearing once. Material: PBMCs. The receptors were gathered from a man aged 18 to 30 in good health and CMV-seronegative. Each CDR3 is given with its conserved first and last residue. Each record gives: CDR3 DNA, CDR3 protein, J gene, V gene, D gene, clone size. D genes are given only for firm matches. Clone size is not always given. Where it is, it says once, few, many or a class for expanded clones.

cdr3_nt: TGCGCCAGCAGCTTGGCGGGCGGCCCCAGGGGAGAGACCCAGTACTTC
cdr3_aa: CASSLAGGPRGETQYF
j_call: TRBJ2-5
v_call: TRBV5-1
d_call: .
clone_size: .

cdr3_nt: TGCGCCAGCAGTCGTGGACAGGGGAGGGGGACCCAGTACTTC
cdr3_aa: CASSRGQGRGTQYF
j_call: TRBJ2-5
v_call: TRBV5-1
d_call: TRBD1
clone_size: .

cdr3_nt: TGCGCCAGCAGCCTGGGACAAAGCTACGAGCAGTACTTC
cdr3_aa: CASSLGQSYEQYF
j_call: TRBJ2-7
v_call: TRBV5-1
d_call: .
clone_size: .

cdr3_nt: TGTGCCAGCAGCAACTTCCTCTTGCGGAGAGCGAACACCGGGGAGCTGTTTTTT
cdr3_aa: CASSNFLLRRANTGELFF
j_call: TRBJ2-2
v_call: TRBV21-1
d_call: .
clone_size: .

cdr3_nt: TGTGCCAGCAGTCGAGGACAGGGGGCCTACGAGCAGTACTTC
cdr3_aa: CASSRGQGAYEQYF
j_call: TRBJ2-7
v_call: TRBV7-9
d_call: TRBD1
clone_size: .

cdr3_nt: TGTGCCAGCAGCCTCGGGACAGGGGGTGACTATGGCTACACCTTC
cdr3_aa: CASSLGTGGDYGYTF
j_call: TRBJ1-2
v_call: TRBV9
d_call: TRBD1
clone_size: .

cdr3_nt: TGTGCCAGCAGTGTTGAGGGGGCGCGGGTCTCCTACAATGAGCAGTTCTTC
cdr3_aa: CASSVEGARVSYNEQFF
j_call: TRBJ2-1
v_call: TRBV2
d_call: TRBD1
clone_size: .

cdr3_nt: TGTGCCAGCAGCCAGACGGGTTGGGGGGAGACCTACGAGCAGTACTTC
cdr3_aa: CASSQTGWGETYEQYF
j_call: TRBJ2-7
v_call: TRBV27
d_call: .
clone_size: few

cdr3_nt: TGTGCCAGCAGCCGTTCTAGCGGCGTCCCTCTCGAGCAGTACTTC
cdr3_aa: CASSRSSGVPLEQYF
j_call: TRBJ2-7
v_call: TRBV7-2
d_call: TRBD2
clone_size: .

cdr3_nt: TGCGCCAGCAGCCAAGAAGCCCCTCGTGCTGGGGCCAACGTCCTGACTTTC
cdr3_aa: CASSQEAPRAGANVLTF
j_call: TRBJ2-6
v_call: TRBV4-3
d_call: .
clone_size: .

cdr3_nt: TGTGCCAGCAGCCCTCGGGGTACTGAAGCTTTCTTT
cdr3_aa: CASSPRGTEAFF
j_call: TRBJ1-1
v_call: TRBV7-9
d_call: .
clone_size: .

cdr3_nt: TGTGCCAGTAGTCCGCCCTCAGACAGCCGCAAGTATTTT
cdr3_aa: CASSPPSDSRKYF
j_call: TRBJ2-3
v_call: TRBV19
d_call: .
clone_size: few

cdr3_nt: TGTGCCAGCAGTGACTGGGACAGTTTCTTT
cdr3_aa: CASSDWDSFF
j_call: TRBJ1-4
v_call: TRBV6-4
d_call: TRBD1
clone_size: .

cdr3_nt: TGTGCCAGCAGTCCAAACTCAGATACGCAGTATTTT
cdr3_aa: CASSPNSDTQYF
j_call: TRBJ2-3
v_call: TRBV6-5
d_call: .
clone_size: few